This T cell receptor beta chain was captured in a study of CD8+CD57+ T cells in acquired aplastic anemia (dated by TCRdb to 2017 to 2018). As for the study more broadly: On average, sorted CD4+ and CD8+ cells yielded around 3.4 ug of extracted DNA, with a range of roughly 0.18 to 30 ug. An average of about 10 million reads for CD4+ cells and 11.0 million reads for CD8+ cells was obtained from healthy donor samples.

Regarding this clonotype: It lacks a known antigen. There are no base qualities to consult, and no much larger clone falls within one base.

The study at large found these results: No significant difference in CD8+ Simpson's diversity was found between patients and healthy controls (P=0.060). Roughly 29 CD8+ CDR3 sequences were found to be shared between patients and controls, but these sequences appeared to be highly expressed in patients and within the immunodominant clones of the patients.

Genomic DNA served as template for TCR beta VDJ combination and CDR3 sequence profiling. TCR repertoire sequencing was run on an Illumina HiSeq 2000. As for the authors' bioinformatics: Repertoires were assessed using TRBV/TRBJ rearrangement plots, CDR3 size and DJ length profiles, and Simpson's diversity index. The most abundant DNA sequence in the deep sequencing data was taken as the immunodominant clone. CDR3 amino acid sequences were checked for sharing across subjects and were also compared against the VDJdb database and published repertoires. The public reads were run again by TCRdb, first through fastp at Q25 and then through MiXCR, and only productive beta chains were kept. Entries that share a CDR3 protein sequence are merged under the most common genes and DNA. The V and J calls here are based on TCRdb, not the publication. The sample table lists around 150,000 distinct CDR3 sequences, roughly two fifths of them with a count of one. The ten top clones hold around 8.4% of the sample.

V is pared back by 4 bases and J by 0 bases, with 15 bases lying between the germline termini. For CDR1 and CDR2, the germline V gene lists MGHDK and SYGVNS. The CDR3 goes from the cysteine to the phenylalanine over 17 residues. The only DNA kept is the CDR3, 51 bases in frame from the first base. In the study, sorted CD4+ and CD8+ blood T cells from patients with severe aplastic anemia and from healthy subjects underwent deep sequencing of TCR repertoires. Ficoll-Paque density gradient centrifugation was used to isolate peripheral blood mononuclear cells. Before DNA extraction, CD4+ and CD8+ T cells were sorted with FACS or magnetic beads.

Here the chain combines TRBV25-1 and TRBJ2-2; perhaps TRBD2 is the D gene, with 6 bases matching. The sequence derives from a human donor in good health, serving as a control. Input material: sorted CD4+, CD8+, or CD8+CD57+ T cells (not recorded which) from PBMCs. CDR3 reads: CASSATRGSANTGELFF. In nucleotides, the sequence is TGTGCCAGCAGTGCTACGCGGGGTAGCGCGAACACCGGGGAGCTGTTTTTT.